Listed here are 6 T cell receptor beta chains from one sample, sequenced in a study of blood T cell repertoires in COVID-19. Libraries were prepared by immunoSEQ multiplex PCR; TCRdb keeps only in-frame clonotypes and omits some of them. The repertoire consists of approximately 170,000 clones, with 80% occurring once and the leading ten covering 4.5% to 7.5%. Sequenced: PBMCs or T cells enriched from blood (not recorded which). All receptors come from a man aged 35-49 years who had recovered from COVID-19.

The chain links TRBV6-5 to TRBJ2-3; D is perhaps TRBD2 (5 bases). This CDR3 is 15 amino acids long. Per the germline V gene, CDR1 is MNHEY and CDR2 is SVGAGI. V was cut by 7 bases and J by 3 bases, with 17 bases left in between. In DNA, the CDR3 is TGTGCCAGCACTCGCCCAACCCGGGGTACAGATACGCAGTATTTT. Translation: CASTRPTRGTDTQYF.

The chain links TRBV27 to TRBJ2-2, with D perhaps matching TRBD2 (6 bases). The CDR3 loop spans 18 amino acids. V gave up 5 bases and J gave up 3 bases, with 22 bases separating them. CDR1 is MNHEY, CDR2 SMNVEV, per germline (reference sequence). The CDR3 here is CASSLFGGRGGDTGELFF. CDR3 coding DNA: TGTGCCAGCAGTCTATTCGGCGGTAGGGGCGGGGACACCGGGGAGCTGTTTTTT.

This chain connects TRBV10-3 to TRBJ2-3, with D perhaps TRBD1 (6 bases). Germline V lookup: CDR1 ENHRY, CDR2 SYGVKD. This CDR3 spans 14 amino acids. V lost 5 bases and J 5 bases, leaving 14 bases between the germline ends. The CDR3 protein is CAISSRTVGDTQYF. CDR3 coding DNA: TGTGCCATCAGTAGTCGGACAGTCGGAGATACGCAGTATTTT.

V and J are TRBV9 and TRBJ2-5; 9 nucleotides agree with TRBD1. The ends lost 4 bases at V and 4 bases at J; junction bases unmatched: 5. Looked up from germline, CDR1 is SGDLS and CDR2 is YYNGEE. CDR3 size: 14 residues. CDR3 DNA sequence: TGTGCCAGCAGCCCTACAGGGGGCGCAGAGACCCAGTACTTC. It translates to CASSPTGGAETQYF.

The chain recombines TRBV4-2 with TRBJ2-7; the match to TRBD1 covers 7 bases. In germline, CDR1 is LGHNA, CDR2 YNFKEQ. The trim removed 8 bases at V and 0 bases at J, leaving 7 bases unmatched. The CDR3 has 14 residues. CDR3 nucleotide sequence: TGTGCCAGCGAGGACAGGTTTAGCTCCTACGAGCAGTACGTC. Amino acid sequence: CASEDRFSSYEQYV.

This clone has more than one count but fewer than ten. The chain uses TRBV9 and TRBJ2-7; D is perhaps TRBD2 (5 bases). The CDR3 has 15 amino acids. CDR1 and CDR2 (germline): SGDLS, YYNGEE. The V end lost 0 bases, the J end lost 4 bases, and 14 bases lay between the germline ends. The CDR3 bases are TGTGCCAGCAGCGTAGAAGAGGGAACGGGGTACGAGCAGTACTTC. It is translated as CASSVEEGTGYEQYF. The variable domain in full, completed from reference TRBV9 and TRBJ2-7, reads DSGVTQTPKHLITATGQRVTLRCSPRSGDLSVYWYQQSLDQGLQFLIQYYNGEERAKGNILERFSAQQFPDLHSELNLSSLELGDSALYFCASSVEEGTGYEQYFGPGTRLTVT.